This T cell receptor (beta chain) was sequenced in a study of Graves' ophthalmopathy and Graves' hyperthyroidism. TCR beta CDR3 amplification used RNA transcripts. Following a first-round RT-PCR that used HTBI primers, a second-round multiplex PCR was carried out. TCRdb used MiXCR to reprocess the multiplex PCR reads, holding one entry per CDR3 protein. This sample has hundreds of thousands of distinct CDR3 sequences, with roughly 21% found just once. Findings and limits, study-wide: Ophthalmopathy progression prediction by the model yielded a sensitivity of 70.59% and a specificity of 72.22%.

This clonotype appeared many times. Its antigen is currently unknown. The length of the CDR3 is 15 residues. Germline CDR1 SEHNR, CDR2 FQNEAQ (reference sequence). Trimming at V came to 1 base and at J to 3 bases, leaving 0 bases not matched to a gene. Each hyperthyroidism patient was newly diagnosed, with under 2 months' duration, and aged 18 to 65. This clonotype originated in a woman under 30 with stable Graves' hyperthyroidism. Sequencing was done on a sample of peripheral blood. This chain uses TRBV7-9 with TRBJ2-2; 9 bases agree with TRBD1. Written as DNA, the CDR3 is TGTGCCAGCAGCTTAGGGACAGGGGACACCGGGGAGCTGTTTTTT. Amino acids: CASSLGTGDTGELFF. The whole variable domain, filled in from reference TRBV7-9 and TRBJ2-2, reads DTGVSQNPRHKITKRGQNVTFRCDPISEHNRLYWYRQTLGQGPEFLTYFQNEAQLEKSRLLSDRFSAERPKGSFSTLEIQRTEQGDSAMYLCASSLGTGDTGELFFGEGSRLTVL.